The 9 T cell receptor beta chains reported below all come from one sample, sequenced in a study of T cells expressing NK-cell markers. TCRdb re-called the 5' RACE reads; one entry per CDR3 protein, DNA not given. Its clone listing holds about 140,000 distinct CDR3 sequences. Sequenced input: blood T cells: a sorted CD56 or NKG2C T cell subset, CD4+ or CD8+ T cells, or bulk PBMC T cells (not recorded which). The receptors stem from a man between 18 and 35 years old in good health.

The rearrangement uses TRBV30 and TRBJ2-3; TCRdb reports TRBD2, a call that lacks DNA to check it against. Germline V gives CDR1 GTSNPN, CDR2 SVGIG (reference sequence). This CDR3 region has 16 residues. CDR3: CAWALTGLAGTDTQYF.

The chain employs TRBV29-1 and TRBJ1-3. CDR1 is SQVTM and CDR2 is ANQGSEA in the germline V gene. This CDR3 is built from 13 residues. The CDR3 protein is CSVEGSSGNTIYF.

V usage is TRBV6-5 and J usage is TRBJ1-6. Germline assignment: CDR1 MNHEY and CDR2 SVGAGI. The CDR3 extends over 13 amino acids. The chain's CDR3 is CASSYSTGSPLHF.

The CDR3 is CAISEEGSYNSPLHF. The V call is TRBV10-3, the J call TRBJ1-6. This CDR3 comprises 15 residues. Germline V gene lookup returns CDR1 ENHRY and CDR2 SYGVKD.

This sequence joins TRBV4-3 and TRBJ2-3; with no DNA, the TCRdb D assignment of TRBD1 cannot be verified. Germline V lookup: CDR1 LGHNA, CDR2 YSLEER. This CDR3 has 17 residues. The CDR3 loop reads CASSQGSAHSSTDTQYF.

V gene TRBV7-9 combines with J gene TRBJ2-4; TCRdb picks TRBD1, but there is no DNA to check that call. Looked up from germline, CDR1 is SEHNR and CDR2 is FQNEAQ (reference sequence). There are 17 residues in the CDR3. The CDR3: CASSAGSQLLAKNIQYF.

The V and J genes are TRBV28 and TRBJ2-1; the TCRdb D gene call, TRBD1, has no DNA to confirm it. The V gene's germline CDR1 is MDHEN and CDR2 SYDVKM. The CDR3 covers 12 residues. Here the CDR3 reads CASSSDGTAQFF.

The chain combines TRBV30 with TRBJ1-1. CDR3 size: 12 residues. The germline CDR1 and CDR2 sequences are GTSNPN and SVGIG (reference sequence). CDR3 amino acids: CAWSVEGTEAFF.

The chain carries TRBV19 and TRBJ1-1. Germline V gene lookup returns CDR1 LNHDA and CDR2 SQIVND (reference sequence). The CDR3 totals 16 residues. The CDR3 region is CASSISSAYGDTEAFF. The variable domain in full, completed from reference TRBV19 and TRBJ1-1, reads DGGITQSPKYLFRKEGQNVTLSCEQNLNHDAMYWYRQDPGQGLRLIYYSQIVNDFQKGDIAEGYSVSREKKESFPLTVTSAQKNPTAFYLCASSISSAYGDTEAFFGQGTRLTVV.